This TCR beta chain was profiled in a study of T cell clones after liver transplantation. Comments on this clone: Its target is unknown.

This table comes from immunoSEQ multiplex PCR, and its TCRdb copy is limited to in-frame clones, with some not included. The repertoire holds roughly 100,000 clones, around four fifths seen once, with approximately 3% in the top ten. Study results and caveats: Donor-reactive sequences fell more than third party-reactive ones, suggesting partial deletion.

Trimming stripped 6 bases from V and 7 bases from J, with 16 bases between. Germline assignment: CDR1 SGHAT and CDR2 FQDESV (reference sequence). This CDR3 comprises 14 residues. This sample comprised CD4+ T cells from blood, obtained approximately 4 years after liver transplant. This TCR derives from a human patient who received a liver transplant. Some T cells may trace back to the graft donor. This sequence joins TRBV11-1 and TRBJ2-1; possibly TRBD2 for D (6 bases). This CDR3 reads CASSRGLGVNEQFF. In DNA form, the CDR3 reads TGTGCCAGCAGTAGGGGACTTGGGGTGAATGAGCAGTTCTTC.